This TCR beta chain was retrieved from a study of cytomegalovirus exposure and HLA in healthy donors. Study-wide findings and caveats: TRBV6-2, TRBV6-3 and other indistinguishable V segments were excluded. Available immune exposure information covered CMV serostatus only.

With 60 Vbeta and 13 Jbeta primers, the PCR was carried out. This table comes from immunoSEQ multiplex PCR, and its TCRdb copy is limited to in-frame clones, with some not included. This table holds about 190,000 clones, 75% to 90% found once. Healthy individuals who donated bone marrow served as the donors. Turning to this clone: Its target is unknown.

This CDR3 comprises 11 residues. The V end lost 8 bases, the J end lost 1 base, and 3 bases lay between the germline ends. Germline loops: CDR1 MNHEY, CDR2 SVGAGI. The TCR originated in a woman between 50 and 59 years old in good health and CMV-seropositive. The source material was PBMCs. The chain recombines TRBV6-5 with TRBJ1-3; D is unresolved. The CDR3 coding sequence is TGTGCCAGCCGGTCTGGAAACACCATATATTTT. It codes for CASRSGNTIYF.